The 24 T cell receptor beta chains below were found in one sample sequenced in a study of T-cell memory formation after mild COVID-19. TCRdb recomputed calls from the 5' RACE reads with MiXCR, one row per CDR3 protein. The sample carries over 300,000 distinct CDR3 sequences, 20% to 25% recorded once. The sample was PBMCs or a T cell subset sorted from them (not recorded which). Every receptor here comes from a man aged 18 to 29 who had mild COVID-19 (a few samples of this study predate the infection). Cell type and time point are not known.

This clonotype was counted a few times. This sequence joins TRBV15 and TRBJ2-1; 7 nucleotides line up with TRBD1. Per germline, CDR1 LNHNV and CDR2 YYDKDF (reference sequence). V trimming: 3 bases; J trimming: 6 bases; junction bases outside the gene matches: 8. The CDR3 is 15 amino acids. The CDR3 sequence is CATSSSGRQGNEQFF. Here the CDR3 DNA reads TGTGCCACCAGCAGTTCGGGGAGACAGGGCAATGAGCAGTTCTTC. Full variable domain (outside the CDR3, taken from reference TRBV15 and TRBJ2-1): DAMVIQNPRYQVTQFGKPVTLSCSQTLNHNVMYWYQQKSSQAPKLLFHYYDKDFNNEADTPDNFQSRRPNTSFCFLDIRSPGLGDTAMYLCATSSSGRQGNEQFFGPGTRLTVL.

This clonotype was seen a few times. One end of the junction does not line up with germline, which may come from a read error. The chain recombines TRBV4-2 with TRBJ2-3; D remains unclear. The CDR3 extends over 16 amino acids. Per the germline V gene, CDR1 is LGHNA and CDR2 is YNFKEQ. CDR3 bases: TGCGCCAGCAGCCAAGATCGAGGTGCTAGCACAGATACGCAGTATTTT. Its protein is CASSQDRGASTDTQYF.

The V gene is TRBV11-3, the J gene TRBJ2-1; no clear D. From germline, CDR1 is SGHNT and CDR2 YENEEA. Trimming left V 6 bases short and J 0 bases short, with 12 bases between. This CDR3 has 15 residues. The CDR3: CASSNGFSSYNEQFF. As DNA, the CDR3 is TGTGCCAGCAGTAATGGCTTCAGCTCCTACAATGAGCAGTTCTTC.

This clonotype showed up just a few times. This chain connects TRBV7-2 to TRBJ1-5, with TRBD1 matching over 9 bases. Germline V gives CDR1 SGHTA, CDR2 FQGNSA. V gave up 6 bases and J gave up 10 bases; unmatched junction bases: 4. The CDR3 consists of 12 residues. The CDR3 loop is CASSRQGDPQHF. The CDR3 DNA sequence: TGTGCCAGCAGTCGACAGGGGGACCCCCAGCATTTT.

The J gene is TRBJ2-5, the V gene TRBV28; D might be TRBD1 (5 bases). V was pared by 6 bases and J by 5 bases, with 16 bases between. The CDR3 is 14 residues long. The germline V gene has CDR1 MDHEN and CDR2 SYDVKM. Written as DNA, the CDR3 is TGTGCCAGCAGAGTCCAGGGCCCCAGCGAGACCCAGTACTTC. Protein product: CASRVQGPSETQYF.

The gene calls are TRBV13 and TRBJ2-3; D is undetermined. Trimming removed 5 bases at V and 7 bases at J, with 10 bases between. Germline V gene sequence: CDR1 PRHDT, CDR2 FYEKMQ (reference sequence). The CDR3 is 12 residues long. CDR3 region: CASSPRGHTQYF. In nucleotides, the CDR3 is TGTGCCAGCAGCCCGCGCGGACATACGCAGTATTTT.

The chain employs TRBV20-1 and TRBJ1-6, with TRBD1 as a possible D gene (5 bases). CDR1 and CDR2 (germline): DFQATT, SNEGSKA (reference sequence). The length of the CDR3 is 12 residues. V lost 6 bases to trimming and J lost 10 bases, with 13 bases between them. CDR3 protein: CSARGTNSPLHF. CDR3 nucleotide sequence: TGCAGTGCCCGCGGGACGAACTCACCCCTCCACTTT.

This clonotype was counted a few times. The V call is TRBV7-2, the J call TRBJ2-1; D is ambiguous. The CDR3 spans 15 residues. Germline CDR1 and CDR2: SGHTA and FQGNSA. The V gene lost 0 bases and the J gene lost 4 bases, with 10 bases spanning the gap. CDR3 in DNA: TGTGCCAGCAGCTTAGCGGGAATACCATACAATGAGCAGTTCTTC. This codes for CASSLAGIPYNEQFF.

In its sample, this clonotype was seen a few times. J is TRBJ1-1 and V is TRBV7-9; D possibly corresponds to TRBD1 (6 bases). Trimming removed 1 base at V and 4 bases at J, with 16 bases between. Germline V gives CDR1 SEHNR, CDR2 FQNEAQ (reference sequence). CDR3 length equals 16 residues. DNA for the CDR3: TGTGCCAGCAGCTTAGTCCCAGGGGCCGGTAGCACTGAAGCTTTCTTT. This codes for CASSLVPGAGSTEAFF.

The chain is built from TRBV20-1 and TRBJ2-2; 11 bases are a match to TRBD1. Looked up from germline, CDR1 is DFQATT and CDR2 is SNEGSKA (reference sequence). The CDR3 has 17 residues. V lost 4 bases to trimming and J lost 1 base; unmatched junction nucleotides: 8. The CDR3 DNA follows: TGCAGTGCTACCTTCCGGGACAGGGGGTGGAACACCGGGGAGCTGTTTTTT. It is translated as CSATFRDRGWNTGELFF.

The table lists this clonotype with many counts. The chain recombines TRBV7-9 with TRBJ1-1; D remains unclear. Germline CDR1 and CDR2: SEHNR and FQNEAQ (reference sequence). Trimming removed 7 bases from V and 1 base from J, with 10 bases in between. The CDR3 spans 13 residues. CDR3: CASIKQPNTEAFF. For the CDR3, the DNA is TGTGCCAGCATTAAACAGCCGAACACTGAAGCTTTCTTT.

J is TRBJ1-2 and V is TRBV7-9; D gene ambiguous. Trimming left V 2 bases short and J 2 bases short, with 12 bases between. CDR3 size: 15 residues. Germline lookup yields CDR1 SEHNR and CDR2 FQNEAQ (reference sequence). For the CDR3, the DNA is TGTGCCAGCAGCTTATCCGACACGAGAAACTATGGCTACACCTTC. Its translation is CASSLSDTRNYGYTF.

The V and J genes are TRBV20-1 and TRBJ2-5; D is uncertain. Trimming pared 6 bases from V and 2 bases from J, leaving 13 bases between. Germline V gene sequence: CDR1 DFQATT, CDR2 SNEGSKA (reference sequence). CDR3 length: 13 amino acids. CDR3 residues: CSAGRVNQETQYF. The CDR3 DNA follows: TGCAGTGCCGGCCGGGTGAATCAAGAGACCCAGTACTTC.

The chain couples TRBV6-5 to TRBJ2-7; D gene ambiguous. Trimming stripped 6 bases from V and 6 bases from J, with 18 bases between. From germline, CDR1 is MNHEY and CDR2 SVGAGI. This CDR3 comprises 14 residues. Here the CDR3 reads CASRAGDLFGEQYV. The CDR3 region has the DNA TGTGCCAGCAGGGCAGGCGACCTCTTCGGCGAGCAGTACGTC.

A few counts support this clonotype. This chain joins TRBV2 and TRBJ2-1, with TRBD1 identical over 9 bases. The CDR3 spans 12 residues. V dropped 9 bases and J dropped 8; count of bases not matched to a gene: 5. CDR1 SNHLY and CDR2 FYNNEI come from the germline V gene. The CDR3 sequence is CASTDRGYEQFF. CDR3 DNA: TGTGCCAGTACGGACAGGGGTTATGAGCAGTTCTTC.

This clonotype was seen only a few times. The CDR3 DNA is TGCAGTGCGCCCAGCGAGGGGCGGGAGACCCAGTACTTC. Its protein product is CSAPSEGRETQYF. The gene calls are TRBV20-1 and TRBJ2-5, with D perhaps assigned TRBD1 or TRBD2 (5 bases each). Germline values: CDR1 DFQATT, CDR2 SNEGSKA (reference sequence). CDR3 length equals 13 residues. The ends were cut back, 6 bases at V and 5 bases at J, with 16 bases in the middle.

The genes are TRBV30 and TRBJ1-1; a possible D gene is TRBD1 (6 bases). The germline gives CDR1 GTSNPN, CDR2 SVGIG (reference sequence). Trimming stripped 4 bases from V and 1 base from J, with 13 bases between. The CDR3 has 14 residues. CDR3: CAWTTGHRNTEAFF. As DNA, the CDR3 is TGTGCCTGGACTACGGGACACCGGAACACTGAAGCTTTCTTT. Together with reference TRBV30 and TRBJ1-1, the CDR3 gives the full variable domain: SQTIHQWPATLVQPVGSPLSLECTVEGTSNPNLYWYRQAAGRGLQLLFYSVGIGQISSEVPQNLSASRPQDRQFILSSKKLLLSDSGFYLCAWTTGHRNTEAFFGQGTRLTVV.

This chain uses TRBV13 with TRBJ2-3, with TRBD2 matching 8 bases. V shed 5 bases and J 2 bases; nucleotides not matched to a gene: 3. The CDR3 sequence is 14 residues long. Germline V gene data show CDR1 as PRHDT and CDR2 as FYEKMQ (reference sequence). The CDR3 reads CASSPRGATDTQYF. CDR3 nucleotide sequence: TGTGCCAGCAGCCCGCGGGGGGCCACAGATACGCAGTATTTT.

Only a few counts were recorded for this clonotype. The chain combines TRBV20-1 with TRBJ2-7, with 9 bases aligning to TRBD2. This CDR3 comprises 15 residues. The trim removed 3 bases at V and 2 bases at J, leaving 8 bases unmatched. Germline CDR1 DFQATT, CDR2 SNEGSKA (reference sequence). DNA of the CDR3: TGCAGTGCTAGTAGCCTAGCGGGGAACCCCTACGAGCAGTACTTC. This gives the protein CSASSLAGNPYEQYF.

In DNA form, the CDR3 reads TGCGCCAGCAGACAAGCCGGGACAGGGGGCGAAGAGCAGTTCTTC. Translated: CASRQAGTGGEEQFF. The rearrangement uses TRBV5-1 and TRBJ2-1, with 12 nucleotides matching TRBD1. The V segment lost 5 bases and the J segment 10 bases; nucleotides outside the gene matches: 10. The germline V gene has CDR1 SGHRS and CDR2 YFSETQ. There are 15 residues in the CDR3.

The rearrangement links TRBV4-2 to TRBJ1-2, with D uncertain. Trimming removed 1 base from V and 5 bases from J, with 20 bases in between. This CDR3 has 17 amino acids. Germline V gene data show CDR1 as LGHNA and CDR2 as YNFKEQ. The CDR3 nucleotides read TGTGCCAGCAGCCAAGGCGTGTCGCGCGGCCGGATTTATGGCTACACCTTC. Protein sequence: CASSQGVSRGRIYGYTF.

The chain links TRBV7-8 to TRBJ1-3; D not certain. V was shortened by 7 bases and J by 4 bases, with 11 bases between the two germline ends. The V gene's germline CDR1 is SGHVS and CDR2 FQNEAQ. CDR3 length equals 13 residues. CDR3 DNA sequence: TGTGCCAGCACCCCCGAGTCCGGAAACACCATATATTTT. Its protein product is CASTPESGNTIYF.

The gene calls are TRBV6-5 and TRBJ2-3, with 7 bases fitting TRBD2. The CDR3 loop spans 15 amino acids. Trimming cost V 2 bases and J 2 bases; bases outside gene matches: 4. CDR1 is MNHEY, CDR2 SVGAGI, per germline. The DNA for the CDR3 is TGTGCCAGCAGTTACGGGACTACAATCACAGATACGCAGTATTTT. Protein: CASSYGTTITDTQYF.

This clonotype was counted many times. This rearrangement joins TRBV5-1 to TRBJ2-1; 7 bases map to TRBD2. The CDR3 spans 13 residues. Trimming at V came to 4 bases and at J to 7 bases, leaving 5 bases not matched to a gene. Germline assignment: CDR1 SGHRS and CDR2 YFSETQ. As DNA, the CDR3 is TGCGCCAGCAGCCCCTCCGGGGGGAATGAGCAGTTCTTC. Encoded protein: CASSPSGGNEQFF.